This T cell receptor beta chain was recovered during a study of blood T cell repertoires in COVID-19. Study background: The United States, Italy and Spain provided the acute and convalescent COVID-19 samples. T cells, B-cell-depleted T cells, or PBMCs provided the cDNA or gDNA that served as material.

Trimming shortened V by 2 bases and J by 1 base, and 21 bases separated the two germline ends. In germline, CDR1 is SGHDT, CDR2 YYEEEE. This CDR3 comprises 19 residues. Source study methods: Amplifying reference gene primers gave estimates of nucleated cell counts. Data came from immunoSEQ multiplex PCR; TCRdb stores just in-frame clones and leaves some out. The V and J calls and the clone size are those of that table, but D and trimming were determined from the DNA. Among roughly 95,000 clones listed, over 80% were seen once. The chain couples TRBV5-6 to TRBJ2-2; the D gene is possibly TRBD1 (5 bases). The specimen sequenced was peripheral blood. This clonotype was obtained from a woman in her forties or fifties in a cohort sampled during active COVID-19. This CDR3 reads CASSFSPYDRRVNTGELFF. The DNA for the CDR3 is TGTGCCAGCAGCTTCTCCCCCTATGATCGCAGGGTGAACACCGGGGAGCTGTTTTTT.